A selection of T cell receptor beta chains follows, all from one sample in a study of CD8+CD57+ T cells in acquired aplastic anemia. MiXCR, run by TCRdb on the reads, gives a single entry per CDR3 protein. The sample records over 250,000 distinct CDR3 sequences, roughly 53% being singletons. The sequenced sample consisted of sorted CD4+, CD8+, or CD8+CD57+ T cells (not recorded which) from PBMCs. These TCRs come from a human donor with aplastic anemia. Each CDR3 is given with its conserved first and last residue. D genes are given only for firm matches. The size entry is marked missing in some rows and otherwise reads once, few, many or a size class.

-	TRBV6-6	TRBJ1-5	-	TGTGCCAGCAGTTACGGGGGGGAGAGCAATCAGCCCCAGCATTTT	CASSYGGESNQPQHF
-	TRBV10-3	TRBJ2-1	-	TGTGCCATCAGTGTCAAAGGGCAGGAGCAGTTCTTC	CAISVKGQEQFF
once	TRBV7-3	TRBJ2-1	TRBD2	TGTGCCAGCAGCGTAAATGAGCGGGGGGTCTCGGGTGAGCAGTTCTTC	CASSVNERGVSGEQFF
-	TRBV19	TRBJ2-5	-	TGTGCCAGTAGTAGCGGGATGAACACCGGGGAGACCCAGTACTTC	CASSSGMNTGETQYF
few	TRBV7-9	TRBJ2-2	TRBD2	TGTGCCAGCAGCTTAGCGGGAGGGCCTAGCACCGGGGAGCTGTTTTTT	CASSLAGGPSTGELFF
-	TRBV19	TRBJ2-5	-	TGTGCCAGTAGTATAATGGGGGCCAAGGGGACCCAGTACTTC	CASSIMGAKGTQYF
-	TRBV14	TRBJ2-7	TRBD2	TGTGCCAGCAGCCAAGTTGGGACTAGCGGGACCTACGAGCAGTACTTC	CASSQVGTSGTYEQYF
many	TRBV3-1	TRBJ1-5	TRBD1	TGTGCCAGCAGCCAAGACACAGGGGTTCAGCCCCAGCATTTT	CASSQDTGVQPQHF
-	TRBV24-1	TRBJ2-3	TRBD2	TGTGCCACCAGTGATTTGCGGGGCGGGAGGGCCATCTGGGATACGCAGTATTTT	CATSDLRGGRAIWDTQYF
-	TRBV6-1	TRBJ2-1	TRBD2	TGTGCCAGCAGTGAATCCCCCCTAGCGGGAGGTAATGAGCAGTTCTTC	CASSESPLAGGNEQFF
once	TRBV5-4	TRBJ2-5	TRBD2	TGTGCCAGCAGCTTCGCTTGGGGAGGGGCACAAGAGACCCAGTACTTC	CASSFAWGGAQETQYF
-	TRBV7-9	TRBJ2-3	TRBD2	TGTGCCAGCAGCCCTGGACTAGCGGAAACAGATACGCAGTATTTT	CASSPGLAETDTQYF
many	TRBV19	TRBJ1-1	-	TGTGCCAGTAGTGGTGATTACGAAGCTTTCTTT	CASSGDYEAFF
-	TRBV20-1	TRBJ1-1	-	TGCAGTGTACATCGTCGGGGGGCCCGCACTGAAGCTTTCTTT	CSVHRRGARTEAFF
-	TRBV5-1	TRBJ1-1	-	TGCGCCAGCAACCCCGGGGGCGCGGACACTGAAGCTTTCTTT	CASNPGGADTEAFF
-	TRBV5-1	TRBJ2-3	-	TGCGCCAGCAGCTACAGTAATCCAGATACGCAGTATTTT	CASSYSNPDTQYF
many	TRBV11-1	TRBJ2-3	TRBD2	TGTGCCAGCAGCTCAGGGACTAGAACAGATACGCAGTATTTT	CASSSGTRTDTQYF
many	TRBV7-9	TRBJ2-1	-	TGTGCCAGCAGCCAGGGGATGACAGGCGGCCCTCTACTGGGTATCTTC	CASSQGMTGGPLLGIF
-	TRBV2	TRBJ2-7	TRBD2	TGTGCCAGCAGCTTGGCAGGGCGTCTAGCGGGGGGGGAACGCTACGAGCAGTACTTC	CASSLAGRLAGGERYEQYF
-	TRBV19	TRBJ1-1	TRBD1	TGTGCCAGTGGGTCACAGGGGGGGAACACTGAAGCTTTCTTT	CASGSQGGNTEAFF
-	TRBV11-2	TRBJ2-7	TRBD2	TGTGCCAGCAGCGTTAACCCCGGGACTAACGGAGTCGAGCAGTACTTC	CASSVNPGTNGVEQYF
few	TRBV10-2	TRBJ2-3	TRBD2	TGCGCCAGCAGTGACTGGTCTAGCGGAGATACGCAGTATTTT	CASSDWSSGDTQYF
few	TRBV15	TRBJ1-6	TRBD1	TGTGCCACTGCGACAGGGGTTTCACCCCTCCACTTT	CATATGVSPLHF
-	TRBV2	TRBJ2-1	TRBD2	TGTGCCAGCAGTGGGACTAGCGGAGCCCGCTCCTACAATGAGCAGTTCTTC	CASSGTSGARSYNEQFF
-	TRBV7-6	TRBJ2-1	TRBD1	TGTGCCAGCAGCAAAGGACAGGGAAATGAGCAGTTCTTC	CASSKGQGNEQFF
few	TRBV7-3	TRBJ1-5	-	TGTGCCAGCATGGGGGGGGACGGAGCGACTAATCAGCCCCAGCATTTT	CASMGGDGATNQPQHF
-	TRBV15	TRBJ2-1	-	TGTGCCACCAGCAGAGATCAGGCAGGTGCGAATGAGCAGTTCTTC	CATSRDQAGANEQFF
few	TRBV9	TRBJ2-7	TRBD2	TGTGCCAGCAGCACGACTAGCGGGGGAGTCTACGAGCAGTACTTC	CASSTTSGGVYEQYF
many	TRBV5-1	TRBJ1-1	-	TGCGCCAGCAGCGAAGGGAGCGCTGAAGCTTTCTTT	CASSEGSAEAFF
-	TRBV5-1	TRBJ2-7	-	TGCGCCAGCAGCTTTGCATTGAGGGGCCCCTACGAGCAGTACTTC	CASSFALRGPYEQYF
-	TRBV12-3/TRBV12-4	TRBJ2-1	-	TGTGCCAGCAGGGCGGAGACCTACAATGAGCAGTTCTTC	CASRAETYNEQFF
-	TRBV29-1	TRBJ1-1	-	TGCAGCGTCGCTGACAGCGTGAGCACTGAAGCTCTCTTT	CSVADSVSTEALF
many	TRBV5-1	TRBJ2-3	-	TGCGCCAGCAGCTTGGTCCAGGGCACAGATACGCAGTATTTT	CASSLVQGTDTQYF
many	TRBV5-1	TRBJ1-6	-	TGCGCCAGCAGCTTGCAAGGGGCGAATTCACCCCTCCACTTT	CASSLQGANSPLHF
-	TRBV9	TRBJ1-2	-	TGTGCCAGCAGCGCCCCGGAAGGCTACGCCTTC	CASSAPEGYAF
-	TRBV19	TRBJ1-5	-	TGTGCCAGTAGTATAGATCACAGGCTAAATCAGCCCCAGCATTTT	CASSIDHRLNQPQHF
many	TRBV5-1	TRBJ2-5	-	TGCGCCAGCAGCCGACTAGAGGGCGAGACCCAGTACTTC	CASSRLEGETQYF
-	TRBV19	TRBJ2-3	TRBD1	TGTGCCAGTAGTACCGGGACAGCTACTAGCACAGATACGCAGTATTTT	CASSTGTATSTDTQYF
-	TRBV2	TRBJ2-7	TRBD1	TGTGCCAGCAGTCTACCCCCGGGACAGGCACACTACGAGCAGTACTTC	CASSLPPGQAHYEQYF
many	TRBV29-1	TRBJ1-2	-	TGCAGCGTTCGCCACAGACAGAACTATGGCTACACCTTC	CSVRHRQNYGYTF
-	TRBV10-3	TRBJ1-5	-	TGTGCCATCAGTGACGACAGCCTCTATCAGCCCCAGCATTTT	CAISDDSLYQPQHF
-	TRBV7-9	TRBJ2-7	-	TGTGCCAGCAGCACTGGGGAGGCTAATGAGCAGTACTTC	CASSTGEANEQYF
many	TRBV3-1	TRBJ1-1	-	TGTGCCAGCAGCCCCCTCGGATGGATTGCGGGTGAAGCTTTCTTT	CASSPLGWIAGEAFF
-	TRBV7-9	TRBJ2-5	-	TGTGCCAGCAGCGTAGTAGAGGGGACCCAAGAGACCCAGTACTTC	CASSVVEGTQETQYF
-	TRBV7-9	TRBJ2-3	-	TGTGCCAGCAGCCCCCAGGGTAGCGACTACACAGATACGCAGTATTTT	CASSPQGSDYTDTQYF
-	TRBV19	TRBJ1-5	TRBD1	TGTGCCAGCAGCTCCGCAGGGGGTCAGCCCCAGCATTTT	CASSSAGGQPQHF
-	TRBV7-6	TRBJ1-4	-	TGTGCCAGCAGCCCACAGGGTACAGAAAAACTGTTTTTT	CASSPQGTEKLFF
-	TRBV29-1	TRBJ1-5	-	TGCAGCTCCCAGCCTTCCCAGCCCCAGCATTTT	CSSQPSQPQHF
few	TRBV19	TRBJ1-1	-	TGTGCCAGTAGTAACCCGGGACCTGAAGCTTTCTTT	CASSNPGPEAFF
-	TRBV7-9	TRBJ2-7	TRBD1	TGTGCCAGCAGCCCCCGGGACAGTCGCTACGAGCAGTACTTC	CASSPRDSRYEQYF
-	TRBV7-6	TRBJ2-3	TRBD2	TGTGCCAGCACCCCGGCGGGGGCAGATACGCAGTATTTT	CASTPAGADTQYF
-	TRBV24-1	TRBJ2-5	-	TGTGCCACCAGTGATGGCGGCGGACAAGAGACCCAGTACTTC	CATSDGGGQETQYF